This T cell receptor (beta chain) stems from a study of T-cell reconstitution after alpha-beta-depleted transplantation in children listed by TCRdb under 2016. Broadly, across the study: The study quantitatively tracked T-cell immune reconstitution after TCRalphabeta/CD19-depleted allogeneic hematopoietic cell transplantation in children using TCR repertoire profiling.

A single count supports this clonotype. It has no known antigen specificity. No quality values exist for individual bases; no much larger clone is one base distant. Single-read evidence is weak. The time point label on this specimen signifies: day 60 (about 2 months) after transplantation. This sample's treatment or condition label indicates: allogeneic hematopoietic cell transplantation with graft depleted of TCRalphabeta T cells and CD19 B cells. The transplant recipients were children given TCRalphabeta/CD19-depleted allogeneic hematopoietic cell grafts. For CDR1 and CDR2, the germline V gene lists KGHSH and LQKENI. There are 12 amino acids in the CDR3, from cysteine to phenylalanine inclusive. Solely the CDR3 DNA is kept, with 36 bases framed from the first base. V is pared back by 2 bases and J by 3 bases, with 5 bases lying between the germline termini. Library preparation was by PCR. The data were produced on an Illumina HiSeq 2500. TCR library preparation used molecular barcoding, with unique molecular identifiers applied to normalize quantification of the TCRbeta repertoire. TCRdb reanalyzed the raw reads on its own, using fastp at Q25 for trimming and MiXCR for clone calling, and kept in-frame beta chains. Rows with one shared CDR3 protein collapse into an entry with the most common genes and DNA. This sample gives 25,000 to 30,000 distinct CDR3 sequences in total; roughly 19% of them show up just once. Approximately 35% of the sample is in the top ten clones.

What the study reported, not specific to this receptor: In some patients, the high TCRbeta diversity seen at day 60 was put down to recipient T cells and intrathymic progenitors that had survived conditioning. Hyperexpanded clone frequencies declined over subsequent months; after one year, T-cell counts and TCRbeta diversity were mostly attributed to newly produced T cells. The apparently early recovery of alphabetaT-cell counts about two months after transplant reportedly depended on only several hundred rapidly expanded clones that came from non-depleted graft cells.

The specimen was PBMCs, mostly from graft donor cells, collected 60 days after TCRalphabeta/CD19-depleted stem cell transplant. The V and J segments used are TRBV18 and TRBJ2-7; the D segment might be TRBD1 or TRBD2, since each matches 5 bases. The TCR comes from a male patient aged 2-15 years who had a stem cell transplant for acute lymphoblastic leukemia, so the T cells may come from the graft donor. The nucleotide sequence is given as TGTGCCAGCTCACCAGGGGGCTACGAGCAGTACTTC. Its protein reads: CASSPGGYEQYF.